This T cell receptor (beta chain) was sequenced during a study of CD8 T cells in ankylosing spondylitis. Making the TCR beta libraries involved quantitative 5'-RACE with molecular barcodes. TCRdb re-derived calls from the 5' RACE reads in MiXCR, one entry per CDR3 protein. The sample shows approximately 190,000 distinct CDR3 sequences, approximately 12% of them seen only once. For this clonotype: The junction and the germline gene differ at one end; a read error may be behind it.

Per the germline V gene, CDR1 is SGHTA and CDR2 is FQGTGA. The CDR3 totals 16 residues. Sequenced sample: blood, either unsorted or a sorted T cell fraction (not recorded which). The chain carries TRBV7-3 and TRBJ2-2; TRBD1 agrees at 11 bases. The TCR comes from a female donor with ankylosing spondylitis or in good health (not recorded which). CDR3 residues: CASSLMDRGLTGGLFF. CDR3 nucleotides: TGTGCCAGCAGCTTAATGGACAGGGGGCTGACCGGGGGGCTGTTTTTT.